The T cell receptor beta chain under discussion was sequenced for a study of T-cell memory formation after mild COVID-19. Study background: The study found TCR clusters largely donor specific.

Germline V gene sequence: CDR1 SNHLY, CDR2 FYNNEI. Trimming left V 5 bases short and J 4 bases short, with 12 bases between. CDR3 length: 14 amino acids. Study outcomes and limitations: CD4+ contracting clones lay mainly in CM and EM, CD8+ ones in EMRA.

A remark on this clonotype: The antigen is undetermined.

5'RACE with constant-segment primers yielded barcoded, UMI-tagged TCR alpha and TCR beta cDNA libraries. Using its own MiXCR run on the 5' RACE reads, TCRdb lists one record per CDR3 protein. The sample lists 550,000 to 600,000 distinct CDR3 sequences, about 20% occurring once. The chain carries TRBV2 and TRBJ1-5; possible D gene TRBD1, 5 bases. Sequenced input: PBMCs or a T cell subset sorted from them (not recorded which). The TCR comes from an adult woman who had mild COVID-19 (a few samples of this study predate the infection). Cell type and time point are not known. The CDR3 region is CASSRIGGNQPQHF. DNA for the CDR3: TGTGCCAGCAGTAGGATCGGGGGAAATCAGCCCCAGCATTTT.